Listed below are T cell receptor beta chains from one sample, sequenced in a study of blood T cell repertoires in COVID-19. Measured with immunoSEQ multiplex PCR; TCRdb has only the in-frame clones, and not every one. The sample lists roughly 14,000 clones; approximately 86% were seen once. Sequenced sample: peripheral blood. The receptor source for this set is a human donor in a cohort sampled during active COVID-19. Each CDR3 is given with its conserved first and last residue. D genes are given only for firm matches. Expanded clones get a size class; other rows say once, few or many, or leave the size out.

CDR3 DNA: TGCGCCAGCAGCCCTGGACAGAACTATGGCTACACCTTC
CDR3 protein: CASSPGQNYGYTF
V gene: TRBV5-1
clone size: NA
J gene: TRBJ1-2
D gene: NA

CDR3 DNA: TGCAGCGTTCCACAGGGGGTCTGGTATGAGCAGTTCTTC
CDR3 protein: CSVPQGVWYEQFF
V gene: TRBV29-1
clone size: NA
J gene: TRBJ2-1
D gene: TRBD1

CDR3 DNA: TGTGCCAGCAGCGCCACTAACACTGAAGCTTTCTTT
CDR3 protein: CASSATNTEAFF
V gene: TRBV9
clone size: NA
J gene: TRBJ1-1
D gene: NA

CDR3 DNA: TGTGCCAGCAGCGATCAACAGCGGAACTATGGCTACACCTTC
CDR3 protein: CASSDQQRNYGYTF
V gene: TRBV5-5
clone size: NA
J gene: TRBJ1-2
D gene: NA

CDR3 DNA: TGTGCCAGCAGCAAAGGTAAGGGGCATGGCACTGAAGCTTTCTTT
CDR3 protein: CASSKGKGHGTEAFF
V gene: TRBV21-1
clone size: NA
J gene: TRBJ1-1
D gene: NA

CDR3 DNA: TGTGCCACCAGTGACAGGCGGGGGGGCCAAGAGACCCAGTACTTC
CDR3 protein: CATSDRRGGQETQYF
V gene: TRBV24-1
clone size: NA
J gene: TRBJ2-5
D gene: TRBD2

CDR3 DNA: TGTGCCAGCTCACCTAATACTAGGGCGGCGGACACTGAAGCTTTCTTT
CDR3 protein: CASSPNTRAADTEAFF
V gene: TRBV18
clone size: NA
J gene: TRBJ1-1
D gene: NA

CDR3 DNA: TGTGCCAGCAGCACCAGCTCCTACAATGAGCAGTTCTTC
CDR3 protein: CASSTSSYNEQFF
V gene: TRBV7-2
clone size: NA
J gene: TRBJ2-1
D gene: NA

CDR3 DNA: TGTGCCAGCAAATGGGGGCTTGAGGAAAAACTGTTTTTT
CDR3 protein: CASKWGLEEKLFF
V gene: TRBV19
clone size: NA
J gene: TRBJ1-4
D gene: NA

CDR3 DNA: TGCAGCGTTGGCCGAATGGGGACAGGACGCGAGGCTTTCTTT
CDR3 protein: CSVGRMGTGREAFF
V gene: TRBV29-1
clone size: once
J gene: TRBJ1-1
D gene: TRBD1

CDR3 DNA: TGCAGTGCGAGTGGACTAGCGGCCAGCACAGATACGCAGTATTTT
CDR3 protein: CSASGLAASTDTQYF
V gene: TRBV20-1
clone size: NA
J gene: TRBJ2-3
D gene: TRBD2

CDR3 DNA: TGTGCCAGCAGCCAAGATGGCGCTAGCGGGGCAGATACGCAGTATTTT
CDR3 protein: CASSQDGASGADTQYF
V gene: TRBV3-1/TRBV3-2
clone size: NA
J gene: TRBJ2-3
D gene: TRBD2

CDR3 DNA: TGTGCCAGCAGCAAAACCCAGGGAAGAGATGAAAAACTGTTTTTT
CDR3 protein: CASSKTQGRDEKLFF
V gene: TRBV21-1
clone size: NA
J gene: TRBJ1-4
D gene: NA

CDR3 DNA: TGTGCCAGCAGCGTAGCTGGCGGTGGCTACGAGCAGTACTTC
CDR3 protein: CASSVAGGGYEQYF
V gene: TRBV9
clone size: NA
J gene: TRBJ2-7
D gene: NA

CDR3 DNA: TGTGCCAGCAGCCGTTATGCGGGGGCGAACAATGAGCAGTTCTTC
CDR3 protein: CASSRYAGANNEQFF
V gene: TRBV6-5
clone size: NA
J gene: TRBJ2-1
D gene: NA

CDR3 DNA: TGTGCCAGCAGAATGACGGAGAAGACCCAGTACTTC
CDR3 protein: CASRMTEKTQYF
V gene: TRBV6-4
clone size: once
J gene: TRBJ2-5
D gene: NA

CDR3 DNA: TGTGCCAGCAGTACCCGGGACAGGGTTGGTGAAAAACTGTTTTTT
CDR3 protein: CASSTRDRVGEKLFF
V gene: TRBV6-5
clone size: NA
J gene: TRBJ1-4
D gene: TRBD1

CDR3 DNA: TGTGCCAGCAGTTACGCAGGGGGCGAAACTGAAGCTTTCTTT
CDR3 protein: CASSYAGGETEAFF
V gene: TRBV6-5
clone size: NA
J gene: TRBJ1-1
D gene: TRBD1